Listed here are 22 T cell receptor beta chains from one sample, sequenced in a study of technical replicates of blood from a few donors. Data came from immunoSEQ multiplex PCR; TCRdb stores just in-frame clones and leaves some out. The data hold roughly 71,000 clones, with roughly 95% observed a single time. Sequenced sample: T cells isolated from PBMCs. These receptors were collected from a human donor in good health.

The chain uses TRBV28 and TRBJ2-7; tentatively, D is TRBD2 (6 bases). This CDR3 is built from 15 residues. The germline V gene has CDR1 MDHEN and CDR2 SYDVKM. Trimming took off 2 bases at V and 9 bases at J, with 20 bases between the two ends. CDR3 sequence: CASSLAGSRTDWQYF. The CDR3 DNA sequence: TGTGCCAGCAGTTTAGCGGGGAGCAGGACCGACTGGCAGTACTTC.

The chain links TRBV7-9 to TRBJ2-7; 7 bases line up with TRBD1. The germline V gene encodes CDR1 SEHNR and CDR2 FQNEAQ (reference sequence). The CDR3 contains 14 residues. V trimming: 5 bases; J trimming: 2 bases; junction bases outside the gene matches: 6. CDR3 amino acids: CASSLTGSPYEQYF. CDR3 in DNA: TGTGCCAGCAGCCTGACAGGGAGTCCCTACGAGCAGTACTTC.

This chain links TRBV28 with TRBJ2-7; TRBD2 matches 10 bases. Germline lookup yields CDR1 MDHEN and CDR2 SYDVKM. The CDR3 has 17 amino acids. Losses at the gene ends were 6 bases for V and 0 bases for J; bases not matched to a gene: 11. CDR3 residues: CASSQIMTSGSSYEQYF. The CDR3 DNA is TGTGCCAGCAGCCAAATCATGACTAGCGGGTCCTCCTACGAGCAGTACTTC. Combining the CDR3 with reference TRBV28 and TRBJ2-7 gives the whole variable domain DVKVTQSSRYLVKRTGEKVFLECVQDMDHENMFWYRQDPGLGLRLIYFSYDVKMKEKGDIPEGYSVSREKKERFSLILESASTNQTSMYLCASSQIMTSGSSYEQYFGPGTRLTVT.

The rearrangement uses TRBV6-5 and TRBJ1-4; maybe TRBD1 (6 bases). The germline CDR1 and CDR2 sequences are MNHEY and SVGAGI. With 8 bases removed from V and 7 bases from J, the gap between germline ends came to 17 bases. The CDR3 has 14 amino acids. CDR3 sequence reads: CASARTGSGEKLFF. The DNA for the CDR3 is TGTGCCAGCGCACGAACAGGGTCCGGTGAAAAACTGTTTTTT.

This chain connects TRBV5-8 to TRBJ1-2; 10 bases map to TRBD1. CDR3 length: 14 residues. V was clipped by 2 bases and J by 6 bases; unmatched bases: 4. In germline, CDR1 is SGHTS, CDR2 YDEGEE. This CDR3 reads CASSLDRGRHGYTF. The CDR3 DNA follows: TGTGCCAGCAGCTTAGACAGGGGGCGACATGGCTACACCTTC.

DNA for the CDR3: TGTGCCAGCTCCATACAGGGGGAGCACTACGAGCAGTACTTC. Encoded protein: CASSIQGEHYEQYF. The chain links TRBV27 to TRBJ2-7; 8 nucleotides agree with TRBD1. The germline V gene encodes CDR1 MNHEY and CDR2 SMNVEV (reference sequence). V lost 8 bases to trimming and J lost 3 bases; unmatched junction nucleotides: 9. The CDR3 runs to 14 residues.

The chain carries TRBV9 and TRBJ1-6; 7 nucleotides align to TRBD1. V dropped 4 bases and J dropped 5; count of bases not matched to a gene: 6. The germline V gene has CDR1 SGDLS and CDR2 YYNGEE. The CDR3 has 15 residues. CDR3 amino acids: CASSLLQGDNSPLHF. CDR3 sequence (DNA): TGTGCCAGCAGCCTACTGCAGGGGGATAATTCACCCCTCCACTTT.

The CDR3 DNA reads TGTGCCAGCAGCTACGGGACAGCCCGAAGGGCCCAGTACTTC. Translating it yields CASSYGTARRAQYF. The chain carries TRBV5-4 and TRBJ2-5, with 7 bases fitting TRBD1. Germline V gene sequence: CDR1 SGHNT, CDR2 YYREEE (reference sequence). This CDR3 is built from 14 residues. The V and J ends lost 3 bases and 9 bases, in that order; junction bases with no gene match: 11.

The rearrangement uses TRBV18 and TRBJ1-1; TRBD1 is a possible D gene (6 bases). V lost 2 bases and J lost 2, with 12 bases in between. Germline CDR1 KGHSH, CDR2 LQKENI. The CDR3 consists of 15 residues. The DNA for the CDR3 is TGTGCCAGCTCACCAAGGTCAGGGGATAACACTGAAGCTTTCTTT. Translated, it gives CASSPRSGDNTEAFF. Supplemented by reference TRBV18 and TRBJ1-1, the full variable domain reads NAGVMQNPRHLVRRRGQEARLRCSPMKGHSHVYWYRQLPEEGLKFMVYLQKENIIDESGMPKERFSAEFPKEGPSILRIQQVVRGDSAAYFCASSPRSGDNTEAFFGQGTRLTVV.

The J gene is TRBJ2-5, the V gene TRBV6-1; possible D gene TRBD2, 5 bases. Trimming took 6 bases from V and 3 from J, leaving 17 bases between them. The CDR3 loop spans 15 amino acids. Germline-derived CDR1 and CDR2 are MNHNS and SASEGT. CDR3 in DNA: TGTGCCAGCAGCCCCCCGGGGTTCTGGAAAGAGACCCAGTACTTC. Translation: CASSPPGFWKETQYF.

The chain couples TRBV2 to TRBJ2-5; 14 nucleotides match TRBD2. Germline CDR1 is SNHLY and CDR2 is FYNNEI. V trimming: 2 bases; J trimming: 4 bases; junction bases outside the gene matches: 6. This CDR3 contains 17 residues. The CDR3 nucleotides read TGTGCCAGCAGTGAAATACGACTAGCGGGAGGGCGAGAGACCCAGTACTTC. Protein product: CASSEIRLAGGRETQYF.

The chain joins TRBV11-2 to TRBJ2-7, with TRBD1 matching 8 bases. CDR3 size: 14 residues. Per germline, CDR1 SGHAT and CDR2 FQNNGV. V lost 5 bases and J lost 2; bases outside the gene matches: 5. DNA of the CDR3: TGTGCCAGCAGCGAATACAGGGGGGCCTACGAGCAGTACTTC. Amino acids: CASSEYRGAYEQYF.

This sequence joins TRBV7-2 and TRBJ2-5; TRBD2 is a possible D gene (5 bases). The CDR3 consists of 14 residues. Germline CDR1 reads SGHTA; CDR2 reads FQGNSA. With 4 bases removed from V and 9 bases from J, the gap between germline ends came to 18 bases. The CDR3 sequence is CASSSTGLFRAQYF. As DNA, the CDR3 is TGTGCCAGCAGCTCAACGGGGTTATTTAGAGCCCAGTACTTC.

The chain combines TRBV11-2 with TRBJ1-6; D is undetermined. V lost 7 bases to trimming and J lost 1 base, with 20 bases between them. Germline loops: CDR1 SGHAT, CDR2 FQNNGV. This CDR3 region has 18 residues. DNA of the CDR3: TGTGCCAGCACCCCGGCGGGATTTTCGGGGTCCTATAATTCACCCCTCCACTTT. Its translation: CASTPAGFSGSYNSPLHF.

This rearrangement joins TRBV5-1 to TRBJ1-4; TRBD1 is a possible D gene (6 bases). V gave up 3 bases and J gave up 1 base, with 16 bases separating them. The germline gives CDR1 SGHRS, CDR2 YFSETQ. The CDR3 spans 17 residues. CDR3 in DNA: TGCGCCAGCAGCTCGGGGGGGGGCTCGGAAACTAATGAAAAACTGTTTTTT. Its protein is CASSSGGGSETNEKLFF. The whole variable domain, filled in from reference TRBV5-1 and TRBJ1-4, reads KAGVTQTPRYLIKTRGQQVTLSCSPISGHRSVSWYQQTPGQGLQFLFEYFSETQRNKGNFPGRFSGRQFSNSRSEMNVSTLELGDSALYLCASSSGGGSETNEKLFFGSGTQLSVL.

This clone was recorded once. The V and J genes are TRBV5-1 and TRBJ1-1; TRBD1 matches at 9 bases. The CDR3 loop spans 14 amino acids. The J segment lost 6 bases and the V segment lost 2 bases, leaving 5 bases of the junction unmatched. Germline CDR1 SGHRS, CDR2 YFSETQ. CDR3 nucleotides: TGCGCCAGCAGCTTAGGGACAGGGTTGCCTGAAGCTTTCTTT. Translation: CASSLGTGLPEAFF.

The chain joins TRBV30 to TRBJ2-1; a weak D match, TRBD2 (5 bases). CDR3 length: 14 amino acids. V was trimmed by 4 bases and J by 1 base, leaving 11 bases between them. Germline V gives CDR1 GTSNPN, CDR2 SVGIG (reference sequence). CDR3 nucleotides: TGTGCCTGGATGGCTAGCAGGTCCTACAATGAGCAGTTCTTC. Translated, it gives CAWMASRSYNEQFF.

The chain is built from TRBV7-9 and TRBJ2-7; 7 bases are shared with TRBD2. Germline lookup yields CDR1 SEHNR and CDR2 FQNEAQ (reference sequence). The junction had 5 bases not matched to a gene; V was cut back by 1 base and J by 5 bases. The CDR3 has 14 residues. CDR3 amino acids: CASSLGGTTDEQYF. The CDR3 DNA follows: TGTGCCAGCAGCTTAGGAGGGACTACGGACGAGCAGTACTTC.

DNA of the CDR3: TGCGCCAGCAGACTAGCGGGTTCCAATGAGCAGTTCTTC. Residues: CASRLAGSNEQFF. The chain is built from TRBV5-1 and TRBJ2-1; 9 nucleotides line up with TRBD2. This CDR3 spans 13 amino acids. Germline CDR1 and CDR2: SGHRS and YFSETQ. Germline trimming cut 5 bases from V and 6 bases from J; bases unmatched to any gene: 3. Complete variable domain (other parts from reference TRBV5-1 and TRBJ2-1): KAGVTQTPRYLIKTRGQQVTLSCSPISGHRSVSWYQQTPGQGLQFLFEYFSETQRNKGNFPGRFSGRQFSNSRSEMNVSTLELGDSALYLCASRLAGSNEQFFGPGTRLTVL.

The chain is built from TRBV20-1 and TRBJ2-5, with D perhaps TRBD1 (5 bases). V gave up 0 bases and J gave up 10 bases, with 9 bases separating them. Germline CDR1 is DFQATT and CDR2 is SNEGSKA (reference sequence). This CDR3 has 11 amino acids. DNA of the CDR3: TGCAGTGCTAGAGATACAGGCATCCAGTACTTC. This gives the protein CSARDTGIQYF.

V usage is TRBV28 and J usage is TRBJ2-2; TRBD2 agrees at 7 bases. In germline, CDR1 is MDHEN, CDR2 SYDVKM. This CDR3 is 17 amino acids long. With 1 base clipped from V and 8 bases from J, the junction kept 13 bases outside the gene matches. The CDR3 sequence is CASSLFRLAAHPGELFF. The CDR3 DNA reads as TGTGCCAGCAGTTTATTCAGACTAGCAGCCCACCCTGGGGAGCTGTTTTTT.

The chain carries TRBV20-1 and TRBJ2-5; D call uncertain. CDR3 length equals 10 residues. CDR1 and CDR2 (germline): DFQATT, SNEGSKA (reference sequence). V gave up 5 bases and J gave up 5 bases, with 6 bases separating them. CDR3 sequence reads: CSAELETQYF. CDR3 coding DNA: TGCAGTGCTGAACTCGAGACCCAGTACTTC.